This T cell receptor (beta chain) emerged from a study of cytomegalovirus exposure and HLA in healthy donors. The wider study: Out of roughly 200 million T cells, an earlier analysis found 117 million unique TCR beta sequences in total. For the approximately 390 genotyped donors, approximately 82% fell within the Caucasian-associated ancestry cluster.

The germline CDR1 and CDR2 sequences are WNHNN and SYGVQD (reference sequence). The CDR3 spans 15 residues. V shed 1 base and J shed 4 bases, with 14 bases lying between them. Broader study findings: Reports state that TCR beta sequences accurately predicted most subjects' HLA-A and HLA-B alleles. TCR beta V- and J-gene trimming was later associated with a missense DCLRE1C variant.

The PCR employed 60 Vbeta primers together with 13 Jbeta primers. This table comes from immunoSEQ multiplex PCR, and its TCRdb copy is limited to in-frame clones, with some not included. The table includes around 250,000 clones, about nine tenths detected once. About this clone itself: No antigen is known for it.

The receptor was isolated from a girl aged 2 to 10 in good health and CMV-seronegative. The sequencing input was PBMCs. The J gene is TRBJ2-7, the V gene TRBV10-1; TRBD2 might be the D (5 bases). The CDR3 nucleotides are TGCGCCAGCAGTGAGTACGGGGTAGGGCAGTACGAGCAGTACTTC. It is translated as CASSEYGVGQYEQYF.